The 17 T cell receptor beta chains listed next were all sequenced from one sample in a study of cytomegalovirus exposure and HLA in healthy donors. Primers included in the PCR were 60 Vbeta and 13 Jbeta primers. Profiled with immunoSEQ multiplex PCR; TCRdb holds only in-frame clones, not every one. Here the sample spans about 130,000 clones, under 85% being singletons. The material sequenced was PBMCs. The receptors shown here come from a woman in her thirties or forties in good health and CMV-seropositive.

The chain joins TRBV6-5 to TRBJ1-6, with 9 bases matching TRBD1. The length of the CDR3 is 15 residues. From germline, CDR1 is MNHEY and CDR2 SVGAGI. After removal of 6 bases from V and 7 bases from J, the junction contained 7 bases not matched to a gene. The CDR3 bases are TGTGCCAGCAGGACGGGACAGGGTCTGAATTCACCCCTCCACTTT. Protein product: CASRTGQGLNSPLHF.

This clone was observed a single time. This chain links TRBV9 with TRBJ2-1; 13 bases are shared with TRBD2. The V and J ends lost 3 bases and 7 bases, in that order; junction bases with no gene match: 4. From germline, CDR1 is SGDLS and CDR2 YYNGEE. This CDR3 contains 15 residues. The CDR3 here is CASSEGLAGANEQFF. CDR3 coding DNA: TGTGCCAGCAGCGAAGGACTAGCGGGAGCTAATGAGCAGTTCTTC.

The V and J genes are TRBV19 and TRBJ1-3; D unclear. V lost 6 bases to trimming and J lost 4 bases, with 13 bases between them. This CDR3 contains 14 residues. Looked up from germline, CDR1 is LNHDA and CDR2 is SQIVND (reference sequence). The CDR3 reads CASRLLGPGNTIYF. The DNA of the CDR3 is TGTGCCAGTAGACTATTAGGTCCGGGAAACACCATATATTTT.

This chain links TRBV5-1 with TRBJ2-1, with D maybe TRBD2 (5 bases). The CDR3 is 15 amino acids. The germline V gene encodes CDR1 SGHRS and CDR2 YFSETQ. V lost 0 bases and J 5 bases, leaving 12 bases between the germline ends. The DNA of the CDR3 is TGCGCCAGCAGCTTGGGGCAGACCGGGAACAATGAGCAGTTCTTC. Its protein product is CASSLGQTGNNEQFF.

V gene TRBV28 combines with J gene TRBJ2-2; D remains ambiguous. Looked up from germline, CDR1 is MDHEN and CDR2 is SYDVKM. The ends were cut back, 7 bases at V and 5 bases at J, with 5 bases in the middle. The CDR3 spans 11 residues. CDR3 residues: CASTNTGELFF. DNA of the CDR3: TGTGCCAGCACAAATACCGGGGAGCTGTTTTTT.

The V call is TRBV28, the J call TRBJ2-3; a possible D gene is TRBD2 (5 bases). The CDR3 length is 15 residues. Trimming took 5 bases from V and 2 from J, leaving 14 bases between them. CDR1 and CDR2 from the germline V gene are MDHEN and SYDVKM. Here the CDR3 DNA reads TGTGCCAGCAGTCTCGGCCCGGGGAACACAGATACGCAGTATTTT. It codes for CASSLGPGNTDTQYF.

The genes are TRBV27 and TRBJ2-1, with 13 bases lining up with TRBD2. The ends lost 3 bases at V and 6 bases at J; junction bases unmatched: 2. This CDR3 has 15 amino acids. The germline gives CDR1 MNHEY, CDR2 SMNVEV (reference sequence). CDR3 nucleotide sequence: TGTGCCAGCAGTTTTGGGACTAGCGGGACCAATGAGCAGTTCTTC. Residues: CASSFGTSGTNEQFF.

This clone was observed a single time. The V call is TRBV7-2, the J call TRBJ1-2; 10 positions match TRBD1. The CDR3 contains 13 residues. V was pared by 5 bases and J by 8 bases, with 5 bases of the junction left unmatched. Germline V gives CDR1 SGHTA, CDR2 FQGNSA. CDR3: CASSPGTGEGYTF. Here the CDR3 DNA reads TGTGCCAGCAGCCCCGGGACAGGGGAAGGCTACACCTTC.

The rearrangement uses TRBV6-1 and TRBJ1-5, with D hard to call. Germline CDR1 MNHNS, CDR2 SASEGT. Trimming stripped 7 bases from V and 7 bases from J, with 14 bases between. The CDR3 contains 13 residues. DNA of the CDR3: TGTGCCAGCACCTGGAGAGTAGAACAGCCCCAGCATTTT. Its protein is CASTWRVEQPQHF.

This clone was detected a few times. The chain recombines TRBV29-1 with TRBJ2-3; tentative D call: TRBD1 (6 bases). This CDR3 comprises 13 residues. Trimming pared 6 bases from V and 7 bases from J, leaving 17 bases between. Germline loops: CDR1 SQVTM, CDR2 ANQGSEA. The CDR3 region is CSVKTMDRYTQYF. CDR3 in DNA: TGCAGCGTCAAAACAATGGACAGATATACGCAGTATTTT.

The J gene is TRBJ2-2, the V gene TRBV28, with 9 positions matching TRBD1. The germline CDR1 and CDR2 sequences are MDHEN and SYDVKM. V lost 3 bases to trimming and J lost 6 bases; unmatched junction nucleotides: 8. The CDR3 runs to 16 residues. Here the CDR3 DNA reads TGTGCCAGCAGTTTTGAGGGACAGGGTGTGGCCGGGGAGCTGTTTTTT. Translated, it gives CASSFEGQGVAGELFF. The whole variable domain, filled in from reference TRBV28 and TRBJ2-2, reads DVKVTQSSRYLVKRTGEKVFLECVQDMDHENMFWYRQDPGLGLRLIYFSYDVKMKEKGDIPEGYSVSREKKERFSLILESASTNQTSMYLCASSFEGQGVAGELFFGEGSRLTVL.

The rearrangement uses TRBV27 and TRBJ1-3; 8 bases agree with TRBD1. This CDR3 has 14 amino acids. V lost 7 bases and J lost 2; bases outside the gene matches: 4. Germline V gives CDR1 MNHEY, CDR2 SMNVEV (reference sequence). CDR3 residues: CASKLQGAGNTIYF. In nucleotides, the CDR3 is TGTGCCAGCAAGTTACAGGGGGCTGGAAACACCATATATTTT.

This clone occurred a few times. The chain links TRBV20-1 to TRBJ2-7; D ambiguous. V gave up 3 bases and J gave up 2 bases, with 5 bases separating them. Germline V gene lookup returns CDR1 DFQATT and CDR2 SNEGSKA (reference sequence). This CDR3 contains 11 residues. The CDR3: CSASFAYEQYF. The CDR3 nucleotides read TGCAGTGCTAGCTTCGCCTACGAGCAGTACTTC.

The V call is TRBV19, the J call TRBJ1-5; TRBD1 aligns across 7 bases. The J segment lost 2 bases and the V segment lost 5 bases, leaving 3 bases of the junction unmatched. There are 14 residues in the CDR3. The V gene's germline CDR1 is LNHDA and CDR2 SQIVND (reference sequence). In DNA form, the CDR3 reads TGTGCCAGTAGTCGTACAGGGGGCAATCAGCCCCAGCATTTT. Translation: CASSRTGGNQPQHF.

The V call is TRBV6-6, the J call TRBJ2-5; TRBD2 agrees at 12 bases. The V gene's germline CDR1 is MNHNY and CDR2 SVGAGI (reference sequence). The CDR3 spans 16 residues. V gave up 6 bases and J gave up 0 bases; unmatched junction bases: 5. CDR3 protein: CASSPSSGRDQETQYF. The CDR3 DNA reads TGTGCCAGCAGCCCATCTAGCGGGAGGGACCAAGAGACCCAGTACTTC.

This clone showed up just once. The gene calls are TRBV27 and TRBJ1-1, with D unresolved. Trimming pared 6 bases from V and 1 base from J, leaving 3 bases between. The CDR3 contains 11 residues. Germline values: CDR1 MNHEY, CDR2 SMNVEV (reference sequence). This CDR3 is CASRQNTEAFF. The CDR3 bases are TGTGCCAGCAGACAGAACACTGAAGCTTTCTTT.

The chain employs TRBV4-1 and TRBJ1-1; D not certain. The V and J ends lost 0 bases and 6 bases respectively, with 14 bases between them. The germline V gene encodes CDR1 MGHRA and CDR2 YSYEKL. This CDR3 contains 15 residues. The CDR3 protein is CASSQDLAGSAEAFF. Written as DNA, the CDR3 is TGCGCCAGCAGCCAAGATCTGGCGGGGTCGGCTGAAGCTTTCTTT.